A single T cell receptor beta chain is shown here with its context. The antigen is not known. Its ends do not fully match the called genes, so a read error is possible. The data originate from a study of tumor-infiltrating lymphocytes in primary liver carcinoma. The CDR3 spans 13 residues. Per germline, CDR1 MNHEY and CDR2 SVGEGT. With 500 to 650 ng total RNA as template and a constant-region primer, TCR beta cDNA was made. For TCR beta, libraries were produced by three nested multiplex PCR rounds using slightly modified ARM-PCR. Both of the initial two PCR rounds ran for nine to eleven cycles and employed TRBV1-TRBV30 forward primers alongside a C-beta reverse primer. TCRdb re-called the multiplex PCR reads with MiXCR, one entry per CDR3 protein. The sample holds 90,000 to 140,000 distinct CDR3 sequences, roughly 80% seen once. Study-level points and caveats: Only around 8-25% of top clones occurred in all five tumor regions.

Unsorted bulk tissue (roughly 17-34 mg) underwent RNA and DNA co-extraction. Over 85% of the cells were viable tumor cells in every tumor sample. The receptor was derived from a man in his forties or fifties with primary liver carcinoma and hepatitis B virus infection. This chain uses TRBV6-2 or TRBV6-3 with TRBJ2-7, with TRBD2 matching over 7 bases. The specimen sequenced was liver tumor tissue from sampling region 3. Subset indicated: tumor region T3, left-lateral pole. DNA of the CDR3: TGTGCCATCAGCTCAGGGAGGGACTACGAGCAGCACTTC. Its protein product is CAISSGRDYEQHF.